Below are 30 T cell receptor beta chains sequenced from a single sample in a study of T cells after yellow fever vaccination. TCRdb re-called the 5' RACE reads with MiXCR, one entry per CDR3 protein. The profile covers approximately 550,000 distinct CDR3 sequences, with roughly 19% appearing a single time and roughly 13% taken by the ten largest. Sample: PBMCs, taken 15 days after the yellow fever booster vaccination. Receptor source: a young man who received the YFV17D yellow fever vaccine.

Points on this clonotype: One end of the junction does not line up with germline, which may come from a read error. The CDR3 nucleotides are TGTGCCAGCAGCTTAGAAGGCCTAGCCGGCATCTTC. The encoded protein is CASSLEGLAGIF. The rearrangement uses TRBV7-2 and TRBJ2-1; D may be TRBD2 (5 bases). The CDR3 sequence is 12 residues long. CDR1 is SGHTA and CDR2 is FQGNSA in the germline V gene.

The chain employs TRBV4-3 and TRBJ2-3, with a possible D match to TRBD1 (6 bases). CDR1 and CDR2 (germline): LGHNA, YSLEER. The CDR3 runs to 15 residues. The ends were cut back, 0 bases at V and 6 bases at J, with 13 bases in the middle. CDR3 residues: CASSQDRGPHDTQYF. CDR3 in DNA: TGCGCCAGCAGCCAAGACAGGGGACCGCACGATACGCAGTATTTT.

This clonotype was detected only a few times. The chain links TRBV19 to TRBJ1-2; D ambiguous. CDR3 length: 13 amino acids. The V and J ends lost 5 bases and 4 bases respectively, with 11 bases between them. Germline lookup yields CDR1 LNHDA and CDR2 SQIVND (reference sequence). CDR3 amino acids: CASSPGDGYGYTF. CDR3 coding DNA: TGTGCCAGTAGTCCCGGGGATGGCTATGGCTACACCTTC.

The chain joins TRBV15 to TRBJ2-2; TRBD1 might be the D (5 bases). The CDR3 extends over 15 amino acids. Germline V gene data show CDR1 as LNHNV and CDR2 as YYDKDF (reference sequence). The germline V and J ends were trimmed by 4 bases and 1 base, with 10 bases remaining between them. The CDR3 sequence: CATSTRVGNTGELFF. DNA for the CDR3: TGTGCCACCAGCACCAGGGTGGGGAACACCGGGGAGCTGTTTTTT.

The chain couples TRBV7-8 to TRBJ2-3, with 8 bases that match TRBD2. Germline V gene data show CDR1 as SGHVS and CDR2 as FQNEAQ. The CDR3 spans 16 residues. V trimming: 4 bases; J trimming: 1 base; junction bases outside the gene matches: 7. The CDR3 loop is CASSSLATSGTDTQYF. The DNA of the CDR3 is TGTGCCAGCAGCTCCCTTGCGACTAGCGGCACAGATACGCAGTATTTT.

This clonotype was counted only a few times. This rearrangement joins TRBV11-2 to TRBJ2-2; tentative D call: TRBD2 (6 bases). V was cut by 5 bases and J by 13 bases, with 20 bases left in between. The CDR3 spans 14 residues. CDR1 is SGHAT and CDR2 is FQNNGV in the germline V gene. CDR3 residues: CASSENNWDWALFF. CDR3 coding DNA: TGTGCCAGCAGCGAAAACAATTGGGACTGGGCGCTGTTTTTT. The full variable domain, completed using reference TRBV11-2 and TRBJ2-2, is EAGVAQSPRYKIIEKRQSVAFWCNPISGHATLYWYQQILGQGPKLLIQFQNNGVVDDSQLPKDRFSAERLKGVDSTLKIQPAKLEDSAVYLCASSENNWDWALFFGEGSRLTVL.

The CDR3 DNA reads as TGCAGTGCCGTTCCGACCCGGGGACAGGGGGCCTTCGAGCAGTACTTC. This encodes CSAVPTRGQGAFEQYF. This chain connects TRBV20-1 to TRBJ2-7; TRBD1 agrees at 12 bases. This CDR3 has 16 residues. In germline, CDR1 is DFQATT, CDR2 SNEGSKA (reference sequence). V dropped 6 bases and J dropped 6; count of bases not matched to a gene: 15.

There are a few counts of this clonotype. The chain employs TRBV9 and TRBJ1-4; D uncertain. This CDR3 comprises 12 residues. V lost 4 bases and J 8 bases, leaving 9 bases between the germline ends. Germline CDR1 SGDLS, CDR2 YYNGEE. The CDR3, as DNA: TGTGCCAGCAGCTCCAGAGGGGAAAAACTGTTTTTT. Translation gives CASSSRGEKLFF.

This clonotype was seen a handful of times. The gene calls are TRBV20-1 and TRBJ1-1, with D maybe TRBD1 (5 bases). This CDR3 region has 14 residues. Trimming shortened V by 6 bases and J by 0 bases, and 14 bases separated the two germline ends. Per the germline V gene, CDR1 is DFQATT and CDR2 is SNEGSKA (reference sequence). The CDR3 loop reads CSALVGTLNTEAFF. DNA for the CDR3: TGCAGTGCCTTAGTAGGGACTCTGAACACTGAAGCTTTCTTT.

This clonotype was observed many times. This chain joins TRBV5-6 and TRBJ2-3; 11 bases line up with TRBD2. The CDR3 spans 15 residues. The germline gives CDR1 SGHDT, CDR2 YYEEEE. Trimming at V came to 7 bases and at J to 3 bases, leaving 7 bases not matched to a gene. The CDR3 loop is CASGRLAGRTDTQYF. For the CDR3, the DNA is TGTGCCAGCGGCAGACTAGCGGGACGAACAGATACGCAGTATTTT.

This clonotype was seen only once. V and J are TRBV7-2 and TRBJ1-1; D is ambiguous. CDR1 and CDR2 (germline): SGHTA, FQGNSA. This CDR3 has 14 amino acids. V was trimmed by 4 bases and J by 2 bases, leaving 11 bases between them. This CDR3 is CASSSQALNTEAFF. In DNA form, the CDR3 reads TGTGCCAGCAGCTCCCAGGCTCTAAACACTGAAGCTTTCTTT.

This clonotype appeared many times. The chain employs TRBV29-1 and TRBJ2-3, with 8 bases identical to TRBD2. CDR1 and CDR2 (germline): SQVTM, ANQGSEA. The CDR3 has 13 amino acids. Germline trimming cut 7 bases from V and 1 base from J; bases unmatched to any gene: 4. Here the CDR3 reads CSGTSSGTDTQYF. CDR3 bases: TGCAGCGGGACTAGCTCAGGCACAGATACGCAGTATTTT.

The CDR3 is CASSLDSGLNYEQYF. In nucleotides, the CDR3 is TGCGCCAGCAGCTTGGACAGCGGATTAAACTACGAGCAGTACTTC. The gene calls are TRBV5-1 and TRBJ2-7; maybe TRBD2 (5 bases). Deletions cut 0 bases from V and 3 bases from J, with 13 bases between. Germline V lookup: CDR1 SGHRS, CDR2 YFSETQ. The CDR3 consists of 15 residues.

The chain employs TRBV20-1 and TRBJ2-1; TRBD1 is a possible D gene (7 bases). The germline V gene has CDR1 DFQATT and CDR2 SNEGSKA (reference sequence). The CDR3 extends over 13 amino acids. Trimming cost V 7 bases and J 3 bases, with 13 bases left between them. CDR3 sequence reads: CSGSRGVYNEQFF. The CDR3 DNA is TGCAGTGGAAGCAGGGGGGTCTACAATGAGCAGTTCTTC.

This CDR3 reads CAISARQGSYNEQFF. The DNA of the CDR3 is TGTGCCATCAGTGCCCGGCAGGGCTCCTACAATGAGCAGTTCTTC. The rearrangement joins TRBV10-3 to TRBJ2-1, with D maybe TRBD1 (5 bases). Germline V CDR1 and CDR2: ENHRY, SYGVKD. Deletions cut 4 bases from V and 0 bases from J, with 10 bases between. The CDR3 has 15 residues.

This clonotype was seen a few times. The chain links TRBV18 to TRBJ2-7, with 8 bases fitting TRBD1. The germline CDR1 and CDR2 sequences are KGHSH and LQKENI. J lost 3 bases, V lost 0 bases, and 7 bases had no gene match. The CDR3 consists of 16 residues. CDR3 DNA sequence: TGTGCCAGCTCACCACCCGGCGGGACAGGAGGCTACGAGCAGTACTTC. Encoded protein: CASSPPGGTGGYEQYF.

The rearrangement joins TRBV20-1 to TRBJ2-7; D ambiguous. Germline V gives CDR1 DFQATT, CDR2 SNEGSKA (reference sequence). CDR3 length: 14 residues. The V end lost 2 bases, the J end lost 2 bases, and 13 bases lay between the germline ends. CDR3 protein: CSARPLQFTYEQYF. In DNA, the CDR3 is TGCAGTGCTAGACCCCTCCAATTCACCTACGAGCAGTACTTC.

The J gene is TRBJ2-4, the V gene TRBV6-1, with TRBD1 matching over 7 bases. V dropped 6 bases and J dropped 1; count of bases not matched to a gene: 15. The CDR3 runs 18 residues. Looked up from germline, CDR1 is MNHNS and CDR2 is SASEGT. The CDR3 nucleotides read TGTGCCAGCAGCCCCCTCCGGGACACGGACAGGGCCAAAAACATTCAGTACTTC. Translating it yields CASSPLRDTDRAKNIQYF.

This clonotype occurred a few times. The chain has TRBV7-2 and TRBJ2-2, with unresolved D. The CDR3 has 13 residues. Trimming removed 6 bases at V and 3 bases at J, with 8 bases between. CDR1 is SGHTA and CDR2 is FQGNSA in the germline V gene. The CDR3 DNA is TGTGCCAGCAGAGGATGGGACACCGGGGAGCTGTTTTTT. This gives the protein CASRGWDTGELFF.

This clonotype has just a few counts. The chain carries TRBV20-1 and TRBJ2-1; 8 bases fit TRBD2. After removal of 0 bases from V and 6 bases from J, the junction contained 7 bases not matched to a gene. The CDR3 totals 15 residues. CDR1 is DFQATT, CDR2 SNEGSKA, per germline (reference sequence). This CDR3 reads CSARDPAGAANEQFF. The CDR3 region has the DNA TGCAGTGCTAGAGATCCAGCGGGAGCGGCCAATGAGCAGTTCTTC.

The V gene is TRBV12-3 or TRBV12-4, the J gene TRBJ2-2; the D is unclear. The CDR3 loop spans 15 amino acids. V lost 10 bases and J 2 bases, leaving 17 bases between the germline ends. In nucleotides, the CDR3 is TGTGCCACCACCCGTGCGTCCGGAAACACCGGGGAGCTGTTTTTT. Residues: CATTRASGNTGELFF.

This clonotype was observed a handful of times. The chain employs TRBV9 and TRBJ2-1, with TRBD1 as a possible D gene (6 bases). V gave up 0 bases and J gave up 7 bases, with 20 bases separating them. Looked up from germline, CDR1 is SGDLS and CDR2 is YYNGEE. The CDR3 runs 17 residues. CDR3 DNA: TGTGCCAGCAGCGTAGTAGGAAACAGGGTTGGGGGTAATGAGCAGTTCTTC. It encodes CASSVVGNRVGGNEQFF. Full variable domain (remainder filled in from reference TRBV9 and TRBJ2-1): DSGVTQTPKHLITATGQRVTLRCSPRSGDLSVYWYQQSLDQGLQFLIQYYNGEERAKGNILERFSAQQFPDLHSELNLSSLELGDSALYFCASSVVGNRVGGNEQFFGPGTRLTVL.

This clonotype was seen only a few times. V gene TRBV10-3 combines with J gene TRBJ1-1, with D possibly matching TRBD1 (5 bases). Trimming took off 7 bases at V and 3 bases at J, with 12 bases between the two ends. Germline values: CDR1 ENHRY, CDR2 SYGVKD. This CDR3 comprises 13 residues. The CDR3 reads CAINPQEDTEAFF. The CDR3 DNA reads as TGTGCCATCAACCCACAGGAGGACACTGAAGCTTTCTTT.

The genes are TRBV12-3 or TRBV12-4 and TRBJ2-3, with D perhaps matching TRBD2 (5 bases). Between the trimmed V and J ends, which lost 7 bases and 1 base, there was a span of 15 bases. The length of the CDR3 is 15 residues. The CDR3 here is CASIRGFIRTDTQYF. The CDR3 coding sequence is TGTGCCAGCATTCGGGGTTTCATCCGCACAGATACGCAGTATTTT.

V is TRBV11-2 and J is TRBJ1-1, with 9 bases matching TRBD1. The CDR3 length is 12 residues. V dropped 5 bases and J dropped 9; count of bases not matched to a gene: 4. Germline V gene data show CDR1 as SGHAT and CDR2 as FQNNGV. Written as DNA, the CDR3 is TGTGCCAGCAGCCGGACAGGGGTCCAAGCTTTCTTT. This gives the protein CASSRTGVQAFF.

V gene TRBV5-4 combines with J gene TRBJ2-3, with TRBD2 matching over 8 bases. V shed 5 bases, J shed 2 bases, and the junction held 7 bases outside the gene matches. CDR3 length equals 15 residues. Germline loops: CDR1 SGHNT, CDR2 YYREEE (reference sequence). The CDR3 here is CASSREGPNTDTQYF. The CDR3 DNA reads TGTGCCAGCAGTCGGGAGGGCCCTAACACAGATACGCAGTATTTT.

This clonotype was picked up a small number of times. The genes are TRBV7-9 and TRBJ2-3; D remains unclear. The CDR3 consists of 14 residues. Germline lookup yields CDR1 SEHNR and CDR2 FQNEAQ (reference sequence). The V gene lost 1 base and the J gene lost 6 bases, with 11 bases spanning the gap. CDR3 DNA sequence: TGTGCCAGCAGCTTAGAGTTGCCAAAGGATACGCAGTATTTT. Translation: CASSLELPKDTQYF. The variable domain in full, with the rest retrieved from reference TRBV7-9 and TRBJ2-3, is DTGVSQNPRHKITKRGQNVTFRCDPISEHNRLYWYRQTLGQGPEFLTYFQNEAQLEKSRLLSDRFSAERPKGSFSTLEIQRTEQGDSAMYLCASSLELPKDTQYFGPGTRLTVL.

The chain uses TRBV5-1 and TRBJ2-4; 8 bases line up with TRBD1. The CDR3 consists of 15 residues. CDR1 SGHRS and CDR2 YFSETQ come from the germline V gene. Trimming removed 4 bases from V and 15 bases from J; junction bases left unmatched: 18. In DNA form, the CDR3 reads TGCGCCAGCAGCCGACAGGGGCCCCCTGAGGGCGTTCGGTACTTC. Residues: CASSRQGPPEGVRYF.

A few counts support this clonotype. The chain combines TRBV5-1 with TRBJ2-3; D is possibly TRBD1 (6 bases). The CDR3 length is 15 residues. Germline lookup yields CDR1 SGHRS and CDR2 YFSETQ. Trimming took off 4 bases at V and 4 bases at J, with 16 bases between the two ends. The CDR3 coding sequence is TGCGCCAGCAGCCGGACAGCCTCACACCCAGATACGCAGTATTTT. Translation gives CASSRTASHPDTQYF. Using reference TRBV5-1 and TRBJ2-3 for the parts outside the CDR3, the full variable domain is KAGVTQTPRYLIKTRGQQVTLSCSPISGHRSVSWYQQTPGQGLQFLFEYFSETQRNKGNFPGRFSGRQFSNSRSEMNVSTLELGDSALYLCASSRTASHPDTQYFGPGTRLTVL.

In this sample, this clonotype turned up a few times. The chain has TRBV3-1 and TRBJ2-5; D not certain. The germline gives CDR1 LGHDT, CDR2 YNNKEL (reference sequence). V lost 1 base and J 6 bases, leaving 15 bases between the germline ends. There are 15 residues in the CDR3. CDR3: CASSQAALPRQTQYF. The CDR3, as DNA: TGTGCCAGCAGCCAAGCCGCCCTACCTAGGCAGACCCAGTACTTC.